This T cell receptor (beta chain) was retrieved from a study of cytomegalovirus exposure and HLA in healthy donors. Germline V gene data show CDR1 as SGDLS and CDR2 as YYNGEE. The CDR3 is made up of 15 amino acids. Trimming took 4 bases from V and 5 from J; bases not matched to a gene: 8. Notes on this clone: Antigen unknown.

Points from the study as a whole: Follow-up analysis later connected one missense variant in DCLRE1C with trimming of TCR beta V- and J-genes.

PCR involved 60 Vbeta and 13 Jbeta primers. Sequencing used immunoSEQ multiplex PCR; TCRdb keeps in-frame clones, though not all of them. The sample holds fewer than 60,000 clones, approximately 82% seen once. This TCR was sampled from a man aged 50 to 59 in good health and CMV-seronegative. The sample consisted of PBMCs. The gene calls are TRBV9 and TRBJ1-5; 8 nucleotides align to TRBD1. CDR3 amino acids: CASSFAGGRHQPQHF. CDR3 nucleotide sequence: TGTGCCAGCAGCTTCGCAGGGGGCCGACATCAGCCCCAGCATTTT.